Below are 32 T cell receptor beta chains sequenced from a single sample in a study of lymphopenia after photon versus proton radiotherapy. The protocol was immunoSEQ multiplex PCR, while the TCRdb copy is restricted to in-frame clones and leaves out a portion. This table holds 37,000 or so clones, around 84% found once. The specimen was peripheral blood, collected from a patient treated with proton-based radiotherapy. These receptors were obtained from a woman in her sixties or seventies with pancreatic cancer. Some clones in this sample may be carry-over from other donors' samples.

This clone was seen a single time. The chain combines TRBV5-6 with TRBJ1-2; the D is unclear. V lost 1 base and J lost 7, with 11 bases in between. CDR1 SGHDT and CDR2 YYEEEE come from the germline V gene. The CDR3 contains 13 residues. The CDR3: CASSLSREGGYTF. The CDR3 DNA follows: TGTGCCAGCAGCTTGTCCCGGGAAGGTGGCTACACCTTC.

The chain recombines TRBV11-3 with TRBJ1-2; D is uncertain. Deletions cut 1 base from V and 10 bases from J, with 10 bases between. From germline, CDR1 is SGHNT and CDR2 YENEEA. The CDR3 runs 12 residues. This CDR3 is CASSLGPGDYTF. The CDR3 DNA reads TGTGCCAGCAGCTTAGGTCCAGGCGACTACACCTTC.

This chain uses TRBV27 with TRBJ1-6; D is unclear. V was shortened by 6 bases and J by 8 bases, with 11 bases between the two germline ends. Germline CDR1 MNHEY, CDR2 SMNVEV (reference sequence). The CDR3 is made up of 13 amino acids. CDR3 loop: CASSQAGDSPLHF. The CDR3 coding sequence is TGTGCCAGCAGCCAAGCAGGTGATTCACCCCTCCACTTT.

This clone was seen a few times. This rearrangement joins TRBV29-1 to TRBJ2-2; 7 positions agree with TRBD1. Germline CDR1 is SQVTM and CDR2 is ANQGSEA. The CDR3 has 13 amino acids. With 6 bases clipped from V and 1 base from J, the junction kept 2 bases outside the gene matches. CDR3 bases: TGCAGCGTAAGGACAGGGAACACCGGGGAGCTGTTTTTT. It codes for CSVRTGNTGELFF.

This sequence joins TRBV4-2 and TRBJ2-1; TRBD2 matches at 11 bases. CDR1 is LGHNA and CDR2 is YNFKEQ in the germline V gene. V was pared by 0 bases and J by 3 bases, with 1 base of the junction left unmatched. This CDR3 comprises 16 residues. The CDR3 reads CASSQEGTSGYNEQFF. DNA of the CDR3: TGTGCCAGCAGCCAAGAAGGGACTAGCGGCTACAATGAGCAGTTCTTC.

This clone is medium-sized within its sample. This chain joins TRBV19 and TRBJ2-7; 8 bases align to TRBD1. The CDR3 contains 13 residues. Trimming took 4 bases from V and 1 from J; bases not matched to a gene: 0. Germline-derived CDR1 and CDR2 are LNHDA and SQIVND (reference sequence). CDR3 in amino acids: CASSRDRSYEQYF. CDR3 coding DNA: TGTGCCAGTAGTAGGGACAGGTCCTACGAGCAGTACTTC.

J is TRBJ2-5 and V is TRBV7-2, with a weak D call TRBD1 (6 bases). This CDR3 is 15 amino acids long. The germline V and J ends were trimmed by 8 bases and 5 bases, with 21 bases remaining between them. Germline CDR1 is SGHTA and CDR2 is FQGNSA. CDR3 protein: CASELMGHLGETQYF. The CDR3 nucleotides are TGTGCCAGCGAGCTTATGGGACATTTAGGGGAGACCCAGTACTTC. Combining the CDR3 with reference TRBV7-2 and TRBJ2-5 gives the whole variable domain GAGVSQSPSNKVTEKGKDVELRCDPISGHTALYWYRQSLGQGLEFLIYFQGNSAPDKSGLPSDRFSAERTGGSVSTLTIQRTQQEDSAVYLCASELMGHLGETQYFGPGTRLLVL.

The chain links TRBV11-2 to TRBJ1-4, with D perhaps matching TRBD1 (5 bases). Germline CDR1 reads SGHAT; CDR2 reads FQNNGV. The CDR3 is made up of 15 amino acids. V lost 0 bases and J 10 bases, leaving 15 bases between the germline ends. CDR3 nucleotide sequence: TGTGCCAGCAGCTTAGACCAATTGGGGGGGAGAAAACTGTTTTTT. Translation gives CASSLDQLGGRKLFF.

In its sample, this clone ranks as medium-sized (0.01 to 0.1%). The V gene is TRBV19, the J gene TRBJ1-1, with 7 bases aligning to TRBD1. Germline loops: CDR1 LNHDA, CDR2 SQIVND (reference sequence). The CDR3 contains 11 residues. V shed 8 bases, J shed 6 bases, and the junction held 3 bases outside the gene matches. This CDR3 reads CASYRGPEAFF. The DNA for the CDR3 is TGTGCCAGTTACAGGGGTCCTGAAGCTTTCTTT.

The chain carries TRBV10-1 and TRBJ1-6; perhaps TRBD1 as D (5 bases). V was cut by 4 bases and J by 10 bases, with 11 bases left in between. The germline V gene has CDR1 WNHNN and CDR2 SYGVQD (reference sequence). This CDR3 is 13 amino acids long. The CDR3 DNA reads TGCGCCAGCAGTGTTACCAGGGAATCACCCCTCCACTTT. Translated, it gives CASSVTRESPLHF.

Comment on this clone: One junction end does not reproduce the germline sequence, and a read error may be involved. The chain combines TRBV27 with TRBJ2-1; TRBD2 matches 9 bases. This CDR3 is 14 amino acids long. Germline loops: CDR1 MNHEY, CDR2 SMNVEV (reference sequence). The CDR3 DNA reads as TGTGCCAGCAAACTTTTTAGGGTAGCGGGAGTTCTTATCTTC. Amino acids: CASKLFRVAGVLIF.

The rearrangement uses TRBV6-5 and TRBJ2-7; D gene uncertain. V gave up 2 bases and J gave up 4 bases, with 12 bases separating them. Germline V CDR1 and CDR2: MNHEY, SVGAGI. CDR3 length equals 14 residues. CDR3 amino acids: CASSYTPYAYEQYF. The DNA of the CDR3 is TGTGCCAGCAGTTACACCCCTTATGCGTACGAGCAGTACTTC.

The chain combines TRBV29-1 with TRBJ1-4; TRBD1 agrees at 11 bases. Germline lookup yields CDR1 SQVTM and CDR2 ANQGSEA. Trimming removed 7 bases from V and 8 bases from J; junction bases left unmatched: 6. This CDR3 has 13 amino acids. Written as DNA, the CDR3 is TGCAGCGCTTTCGGGACAGGGGGGGAAAAACTGTTTTTT. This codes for CSAFGTGGEKLFF. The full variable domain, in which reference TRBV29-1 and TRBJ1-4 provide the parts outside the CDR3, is SAVISQKPSRDICQRGTSLTIQCQVDSQVTMMFWYRQQPGQSLTLIATANQGSEATYESGFVIDKFPISRPNLTFSTLTVSNMSPEDSSIYLCSAFGTGGEKLFFGSGTQLSVL.

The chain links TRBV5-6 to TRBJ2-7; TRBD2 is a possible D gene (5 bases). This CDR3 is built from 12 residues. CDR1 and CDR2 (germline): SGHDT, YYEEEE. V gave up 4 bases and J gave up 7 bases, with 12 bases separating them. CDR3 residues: CASSRRFVEQYF. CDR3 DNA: TGTGCCAGCAGCCGGAGGTTTGTGGAGCAGTACTTC.

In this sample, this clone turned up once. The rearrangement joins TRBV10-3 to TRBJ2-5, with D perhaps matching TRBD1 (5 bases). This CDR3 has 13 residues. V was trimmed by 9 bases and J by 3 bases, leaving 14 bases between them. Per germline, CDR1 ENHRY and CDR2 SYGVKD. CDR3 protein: CAITDSQKETQYF. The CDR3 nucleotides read TGTGCCATTACCGACAGTCAGAAAGAGACCCAGTACTTC.

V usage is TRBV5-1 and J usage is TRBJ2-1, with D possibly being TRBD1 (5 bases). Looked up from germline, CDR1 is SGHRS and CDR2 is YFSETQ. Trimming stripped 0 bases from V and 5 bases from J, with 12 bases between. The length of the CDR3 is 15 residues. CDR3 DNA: TGCGCCAGCAGCTTGGTCCAGGGTGGCCACAATGAGCAGTTCTTC. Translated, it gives CASSLVQGGHNEQFF. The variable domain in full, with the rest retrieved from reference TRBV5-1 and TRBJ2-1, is KAGVTQTPRYLIKTRGQQVTLSCSPISGHRSVSWYQQTPGQGLQFLFEYFSETQRNKGNFPGRFSGRQFSNSRSEMNVSTLELGDSALYLCASSLVQGGHNEQFFGPGTRLTVL.

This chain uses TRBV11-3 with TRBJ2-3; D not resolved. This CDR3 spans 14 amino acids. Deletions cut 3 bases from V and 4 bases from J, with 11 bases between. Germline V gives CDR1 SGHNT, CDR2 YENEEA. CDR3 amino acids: CASSFGVNSDTQYF. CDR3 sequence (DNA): TGTGCCAGCAGCTTTGGGGTCAATTCAGATACGCAGTATTTT.

The chain's CDR3 is CASTSLTGVYGYTF. CDR3 sequence (DNA): TGTGCCAGCACCTCGCTGACAGGGGTCTATGGCTACACCTTC. The chain joins TRBV6-5 to TRBJ1-2; 8 nucleotides agree with TRBD1. Germline V gene sequence: CDR1 MNHEY, CDR2 SVGAGI. J lost 4 bases, V lost 7 bases, and 8 bases had no gene match. The CDR3 is 14 residues long.

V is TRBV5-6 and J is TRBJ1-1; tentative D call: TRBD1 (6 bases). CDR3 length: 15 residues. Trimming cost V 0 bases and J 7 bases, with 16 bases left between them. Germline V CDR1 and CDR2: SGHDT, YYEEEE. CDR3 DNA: TGTGCCAGCAGCTTGGGGCTTAGGCTAGGGGGTGAAGCTTTCTTT. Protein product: CASSLGLRLGGEAFF.

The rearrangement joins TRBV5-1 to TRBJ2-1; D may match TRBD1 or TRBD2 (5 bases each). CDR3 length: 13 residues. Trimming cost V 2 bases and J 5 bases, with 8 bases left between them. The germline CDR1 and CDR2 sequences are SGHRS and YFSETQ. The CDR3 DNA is TGCGCCAGCAGCTTAGGGACCCACAATGAGCAGTTCTTC. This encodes CASSLGTHNEQFF.

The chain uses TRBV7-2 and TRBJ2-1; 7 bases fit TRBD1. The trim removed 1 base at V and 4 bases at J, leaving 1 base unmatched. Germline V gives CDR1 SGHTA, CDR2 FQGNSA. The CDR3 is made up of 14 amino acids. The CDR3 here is CASSLGGQYNEQFF. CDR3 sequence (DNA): TGTGCCAGCAGCTTAGGGGGACAGTACAATGAGCAGTTCTTC.

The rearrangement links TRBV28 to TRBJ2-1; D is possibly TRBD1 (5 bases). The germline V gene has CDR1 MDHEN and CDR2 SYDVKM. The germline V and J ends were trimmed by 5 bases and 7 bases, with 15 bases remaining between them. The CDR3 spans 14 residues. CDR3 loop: CASSPMGQRNEQFF. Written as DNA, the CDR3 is TGTGCCAGCAGTCCGATGGGGCAGAGGAATGAGCAGTTCTTC.

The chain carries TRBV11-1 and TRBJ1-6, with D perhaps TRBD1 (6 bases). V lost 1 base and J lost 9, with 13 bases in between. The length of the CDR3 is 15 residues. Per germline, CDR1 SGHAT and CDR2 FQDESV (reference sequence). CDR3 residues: CASSLGQGYRSPLHF. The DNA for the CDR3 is TGTGCCAGCAGCTTAGGTCAGGGGTATCGTTCACCCCTCCACTTT.

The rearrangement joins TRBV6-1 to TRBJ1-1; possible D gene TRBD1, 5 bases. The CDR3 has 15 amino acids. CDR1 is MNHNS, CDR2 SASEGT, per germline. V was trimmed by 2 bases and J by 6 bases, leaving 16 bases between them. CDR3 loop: CASSERGSRSAEAFF. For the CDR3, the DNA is TGTGCCAGCAGTGAAAGGGGTTCTAGAAGCGCTGAAGCTTTCTTT.

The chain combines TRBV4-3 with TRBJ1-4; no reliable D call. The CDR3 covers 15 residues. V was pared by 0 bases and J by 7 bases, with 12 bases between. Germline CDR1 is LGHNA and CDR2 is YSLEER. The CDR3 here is CASSQDEGLAEKLFF. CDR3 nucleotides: TGCGCCAGCAGCCAAGATGAAGGCCTGGCTGAAAAACTGTTTTTT.

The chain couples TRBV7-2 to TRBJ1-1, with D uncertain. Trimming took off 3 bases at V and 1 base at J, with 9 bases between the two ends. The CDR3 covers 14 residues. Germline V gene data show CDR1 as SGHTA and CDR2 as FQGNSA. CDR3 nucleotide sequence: TGTGCCAGCAGCTTTTCGGCAGGGAACACTGAAGCTTTCTTT. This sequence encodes CASSFSAGNTEAFF.

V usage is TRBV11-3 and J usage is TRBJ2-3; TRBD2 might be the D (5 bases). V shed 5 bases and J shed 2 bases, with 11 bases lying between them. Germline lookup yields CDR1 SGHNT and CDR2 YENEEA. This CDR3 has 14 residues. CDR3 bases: TGTGCCAGCAGCCAAGGGAGTAACACAGATACGCAGTATTTT. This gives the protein CASSQGSNTDTQYF.

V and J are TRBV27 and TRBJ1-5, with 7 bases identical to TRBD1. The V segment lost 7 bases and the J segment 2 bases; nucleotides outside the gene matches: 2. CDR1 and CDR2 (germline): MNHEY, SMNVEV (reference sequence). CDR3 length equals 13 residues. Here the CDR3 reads CASKGQGNQPQHF. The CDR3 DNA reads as TGTGCCAGCAAAGGACAGGGCAATCAGCCCCAGCATTTT.

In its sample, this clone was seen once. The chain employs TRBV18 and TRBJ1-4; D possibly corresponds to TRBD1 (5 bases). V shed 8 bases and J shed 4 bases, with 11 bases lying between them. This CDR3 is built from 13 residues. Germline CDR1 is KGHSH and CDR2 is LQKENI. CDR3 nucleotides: TGTGCCAGCCTCGGGACCGGTAATGAAAAACTGTTTTTT. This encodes CASLGTGNEKLFF.

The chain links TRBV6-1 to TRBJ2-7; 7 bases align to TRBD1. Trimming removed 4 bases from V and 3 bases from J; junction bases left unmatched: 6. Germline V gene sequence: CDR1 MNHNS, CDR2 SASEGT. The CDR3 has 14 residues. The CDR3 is CASSAGQERYEQYF. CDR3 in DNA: TGTGCCAGCAGTGCCGGACAGGAGCGCTACGAGCAGTACTTC.

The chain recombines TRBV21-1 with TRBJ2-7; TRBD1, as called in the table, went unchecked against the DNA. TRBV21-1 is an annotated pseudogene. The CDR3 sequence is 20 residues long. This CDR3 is CASSKVSGTGGVPPDYEQYF. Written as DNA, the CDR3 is TGTGCCAGCAGCAAAGTTTCCGGGACAGGGGGCGTTCCACCCGACTACGAGCAGTACTTC.

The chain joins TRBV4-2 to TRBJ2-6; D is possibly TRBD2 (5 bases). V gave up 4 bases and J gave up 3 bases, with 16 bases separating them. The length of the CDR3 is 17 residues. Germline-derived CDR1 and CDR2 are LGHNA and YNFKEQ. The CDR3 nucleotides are TGTGCCAGCAGCCCCCTCAATCGGGATGGTGGGGCCAACGTCCTGACTTTC. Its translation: CASSPLNRDGGANVLTF.